This note documents a single TCR beta chain sequence. This CDR3 has 13 amino acids. The germline gives CDR1 MNHEY, CDR2 SVGAGI. V shed 2 bases and J shed 4 bases, with 8 bases lying between them. This specimen comes from a study of cytomegalovirus exposure and HLA in healthy donors. The PCR made use of 60 Vbeta and 13 Jbeta primers. Assay: immunoSEQ multiplex PCR; the TCRdb copy retains only in-frame clones and omits some. Of 65,000 to 75,000 clones listed, around 74% were seen once; the top ten hold around 10%. The clonotype comes from an older woman in good health and CMV-seropositive. This chain joins TRBV6-5 and TRBJ1-2; no definite D call. Sample: PBMCs. The CDR3 bases are TGTGCCAGCAGTTACATGGCCGCCTATGGCTACACCTTC. It translates to CASSYMAAYGYTF.